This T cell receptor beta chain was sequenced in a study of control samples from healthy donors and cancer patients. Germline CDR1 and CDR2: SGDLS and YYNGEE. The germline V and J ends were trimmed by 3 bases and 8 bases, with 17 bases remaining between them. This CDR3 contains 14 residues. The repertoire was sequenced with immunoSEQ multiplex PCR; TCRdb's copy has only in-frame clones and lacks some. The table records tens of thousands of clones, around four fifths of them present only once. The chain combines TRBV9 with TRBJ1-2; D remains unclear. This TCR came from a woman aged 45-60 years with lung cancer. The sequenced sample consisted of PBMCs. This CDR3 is CASSEVVGREGYTF. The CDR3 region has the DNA TGTGCCAGCAGCGAGGTGGTAGGACGAGAGGGCTACACCTTC.